Sequencing of this TCR beta chain was carried out in a study of blood T cell repertoires in COVID-19. At the level of the study: Samples taken during acute and convalescent COVID-19 were collected in the United States, Italy and Spain.

Original processing notes: Estimation of nucleated cell counts relied on the amplification of reference gene primers. TCRdb's copy holds only in-frame clones and misses some; the assay was immunoSEQ multiplex PCR. The V and J calls and clone size were taken over from that table, and D and trimming were inferred from the DNA. The table includes fewer than 200,000 clones, 80% to 85% detected once. Germline V gene data show CDR1 as SGDLS and CDR2 as YYNGEE. CDR3 length equals 14 residues. J was trimmed by 7 bases and V by 4 bases; bases with no gene match: 4. The rearrangement uses TRBV9 and TRBJ1-6; 8 bases line up with TRBD1. The sequenced sample consisted of PBMCs or T cells enriched from blood (not recorded which). The source of this sequence is a woman in her twenties or thirties who had been exposed to COVID-19. The CDR3 nucleotides are TGTGCCAGCAGCTCCCGGGACAGGAATTCACCCCTCCACTTT. This encodes CASSSRDRNSPLHF.